These 27 T cell receptor beta chains came from one sample sequenced in a study of technical replicates of blood from four donors. The table came from immunoSEQ multiplex PCR; TCRdb's copy has only in-frame clones and leaves some out. This table holds about 56,000 clones, roughly 96% found once. Sequencing used PBMCs. The receptors were sampled from a human donor in good health. Some clones in this sample may be carry-over from other donors' samples.

CDR3 region: CASSPIGGVGQPQHF. The CDR3 region has the DNA TGTGCCAGCAGCCCTATCGGGGGGGTAGGGCAGCCCCAGCATTTT. The rearrangement uses TRBV6-1 and TRBJ1-5, with D perhaps TRBD1 (5 bases). CDR1 and CDR2 (germline): MNHNS, SASEGT. This CDR3 comprises 15 residues. V lost 6 bases and J 7 bases, leaving 19 bases between the germline ends.

The chain links TRBV27 to TRBJ1-4; TRBD1 agrees at 12 bases. The CDR3 runs to 15 residues. CDR1 and CDR2 from the germline V gene are MNHEY and SMNVEV (reference sequence). Germline trimming cut 8 bases from V and 4 bases from J; bases unmatched to any gene: 5. In DNA form, the CDR3 reads TGTGCCAGCCGGGACAGGGGGCTTGGTAATGAAAAACTGTTTTTT. Its protein product is CASRDRGLGNEKLFF. The variable domain in full, with the rest retrieved from reference TRBV27 and TRBJ1-4, is EAQVTQNPRYLITVTGKKLTVTCSQNMNHEYMSWYRQDPGLGLRQIYYSMNVEVTDKGDVPEGYKVSRKEKRNFPLILESPSPNQTSLYFCASRDRGLGNEKLFFGSGTQLSVL.

The gene calls are TRBV27 and TRBJ1-1, with unresolved D. The CDR3 loop spans 14 amino acids. Per the germline V gene, CDR1 is MNHEY and CDR2 is SMNVEV (reference sequence). Trimming stripped 5 bases from V and 1 base from J, with 11 bases between. The CDR3 loop reads CASSREAPNTEAFF. CDR3 bases: TGTGCCAGCAGTCGAGAGGCCCCGAACACTGAAGCTTTCTTT.

The chain employs TRBV29-1 and TRBJ2-1; 8 bases line up with TRBD2. The germline CDR1 and CDR2 sequences are SQVTM and ANQGSEA. The V gene end was trimmed by 3 bases and the J gene end by 1 base; junction bases not matched to a gene: 2. The CDR3 is 14 residues long. CDR3 residues: CSVERGESYNEQFF. CDR3 coding DNA: TGCAGCGTTGAGCGGGGGGAATCCTACAATGAGCAGTTCTTC.

V gene TRBV7-9 combines with J gene TRBJ2-7; D uncertain. The CDR3 consists of 14 residues. Germline values: CDR1 SEHNR, CDR2 FQNEAQ (reference sequence). V was cut by 5 bases and J by 3 bases, with 14 bases left in between. CDR3 sequence reads: CASSPSEEFYEQYF. The CDR3 DNA reads as TGTGCCAGCAGCCCATCCGAGGAGTTCTACGAGCAGTACTTC.

The chain recombines TRBV7-3 with TRBJ2-7, with 14 bases lining up with TRBD2. CDR1 is SGHTA, CDR2 FQGTGA, per germline. With V trimmed by 6 bases and J by 7 bases, 8 bases remained unmatched. This CDR3 is 15 amino acids long. This CDR3 reads CASSPGLAGVREQYF. In DNA, the CDR3 is TGTGCCAGCAGTCCGGGACTAGCGGGAGTCCGGGAGCAGTACTTC.

This chain uses TRBV7-9 with TRBJ1-1, with D hard to call. The CDR3 has 16 amino acids. Between the trimmed V and J ends, which lost 4 bases and 1 base, there was a span of 16 bases. Germline-derived CDR1 and CDR2 are SEHNR and FQNEAQ (reference sequence). In DNA, the CDR3 is TGTGCCAGCAGCTACCAGCAGTCTAGAGGGAACACTGAAGCTTTCTTT. Its translation is CASSYQQSRGNTEAFF. The whole variable domain, remainder taken from reference TRBV7-9 and TRBJ1-1, is DTGVSQNPRHKITKRGQNVTFRCDPISEHNRLYWYRQTLGQGPEFLTYFQNEAQLEKSRLLSDRFSAERPKGSFSTLEIQRTEQGDSAMYLCASSYQQSRGNTEAFFGQGTRLTVV.

The rearrangement uses TRBV11-2 and TRBJ2-3; possibly TRBD2 for D (5 bases). The CDR3 is 13 residues long. With 5 bases removed from V and 1 base from J, the gap between germline ends came to 7 bases. The germline CDR1 and CDR2 sequences are SGHAT and FQNNGV. This CDR3 reads CASSPGGTDTQYF. The CDR3 DNA follows: TGTGCCAGCAGCCCCGGGGGCACAGATACGCAGTATTTT. Full variable domain (rest looked up from reference TRBV11-2 and TRBJ2-3): EAGVAQSPRYKIIEKRQSVAFWCNPISGHATLYWYQQILGQGPKLLIQFQNNGVVDDSQLPKDRFSAERLKGVDSTLKIQPAKLEDSAVYLCASSPGGTDTQYFGPGTRLTVL.

This clone appeared once. V and J are TRBV5-1 and TRBJ2-1; D unresolved. Germline CDR1 is SGHRS and CDR2 is YFSETQ. V was clipped by 0 bases and J by 9 bases, with 10 bases between them. The CDR3 loop spans 13 amino acids. The DNA for the CDR3 is TGCGCCAGCAGCTTGGTACGCGGTACTGAGCAGTTCTTC. This encodes CASSLVRGTEQFF.

The J gene is TRBJ2-7, the V gene TRBV29-1, with D tentatively TRBD2 (6 bases). CDR3 length equals 12 residues. V was clipped by 4 bases and J by 2 bases, with 9 bases between them. The germline CDR1 and CDR2 sequences are SQVTM and ANQGSEA. The CDR3 here is CSVVSGAYEQYF. The DNA for the CDR3 is TGCAGCGTTGTTAGCGGAGCCTACGAGCAGTACTTC.

The chain uses TRBV6-6 and TRBJ1-5; TRBD1 aligns across 8 bases. Germline loops: CDR1 MNHNY, CDR2 SVGAGI (reference sequence). V trimming: 6 bases; J trimming: 4 bases; junction bases outside the gene matches: 8. The CDR3 contains 15 residues. The CDR3 nucleotides are TGTGCCAGCAGGAGCCAAACAGGGGGAAATCAGCCCCAGCATTTT. The encoded protein is CASRSQTGGNQPQHF.

Only one count was recorded for this clone. This chain joins TRBV7-2 and TRBJ2-5, with TRBD2 matching 8 bases. The CDR3 consists of 15 residues. Germline CDR1 reads SGHTA; CDR2 reads FQGNSA. V dropped 1 base and J dropped 4; count of bases not matched to a gene: 5. Here the CDR3 reads CASSLVAGFIETQYF. The CDR3 nucleotides read TGTGCCAGCAGCTTAGTAGCGGGATTTATAGAGACCCAGTACTTC. The full variable domain, completed using reference TRBV7-2 and TRBJ2-5, is GAGVSQSPSNKVTEKGKDVELRCDPISGHTALYWYRQSLGQGLEFLIYFQGNSAPDKSGLPSDRFSAERTGGSVSTLTIQRTQQEDSAVYLCASSLVAGFIETQYFGPGTRLLVL.

The V gene is TRBV30, the J gene TRBJ1-1; TRBD1 agrees at 7 bases. Looked up from germline, CDR1 is GTSNPN and CDR2 is SVGIG (reference sequence). This CDR3 region has 12 residues. The CDR3 DNA reads TGTGCGTGGGAACAGGGGAGTACTGAAGCTTTCTTT. Translation gives CAWEQGSTEAFF.

CDR3 DNA: TGTGCCAGCAGTGTAATGAACACTGAAGCTTTCTTT. This translates into CASSVMNTEAFF. The rearrangement links TRBV2 to TRBJ1-1; D unresolved. The V gene's germline CDR1 is SNHLY and CDR2 FYNNEI. Trimming stripped 4 bases from V and 0 bases from J, with 3 bases between. This CDR3 has 12 residues.

The chain recombines TRBV7-2 with TRBJ1-4; 7 bases match TRBD1. The CDR3 is 16 amino acids. V dropped 5 bases and J dropped 7; count of bases not matched to a gene: 13. Germline CDR1 and CDR2: SGHTA and FQGNSA. CDR3 nucleotide sequence: TGTGCCAGCAGCCCCCAGGGGGGAGTTACCGGTGAAAAACTGTTTTTT. This codes for CASSPQGGVTGEKLFF.

The chain employs TRBV7-9 and TRBJ2-7, with TRBD1 identical over 8 bases. J gave up 2 bases and V 5 bases, and 5 bases lay outside the gene matches. This CDR3 is built from 14 residues. Germline CDR1 is SEHNR and CDR2 is FQNEAQ (reference sequence). DNA of the CDR3: TGTGCCAGCAGCCGTCAGACAGGGGCCTACGAGCAGTACTTC. It is translated as CASSRQTGAYEQYF.

The chain combines TRBV6-5 with TRBJ1-2; TRBD1 aligns across 12 bases. V lost 5 bases and J lost 8; bases outside the gene matches: 6. CDR1 is MNHEY, CDR2 SVGAGI, per germline. This CDR3 spans 14 amino acids. The CDR3 coding sequence is TGTGCCAGCAGTCTGGGACAGGGGGCAGGGGGCTACACCTTC. Protein: CASSLGQGAGGYTF.

The chain is built from TRBV5-8 and TRBJ2-1; weak D call: TRBD1 (5 bases). Per germline, CDR1 SGHTS and CDR2 YDEGEE. There are 15 residues in the CDR3. Trimming cost V 0 bases and J 7 bases, with 14 bases left between them. The CDR3 here is CASSLDLGVGNEQFF. The CDR3 DNA is TGTGCCAGCAGCTTGGACTTAGGGGTAGGGAATGAGCAGTTCTTC. Together with reference TRBV5-8 and TRBJ2-1, the CDR3 gives the full variable domain: EAGVTQSPTHLIKTRGQQATLRCSPISGHTSVYWYQQALGLGLQFLLWYDEGEERNRGNFPPRFSGRQFPNYSSELNVNALELEDSALYLCASSLDLGVGNEQFFGPGTRLTVL.

The V call is TRBV6-1, the J call TRBJ2-3; possible D gene TRBD1, 7 bases. The CDR3 runs 16 residues. Germline assignment: CDR1 MNHNS and CDR2 SASEGT. The germline V and J ends were trimmed by 6 bases and 6 bases, with 22 bases remaining between them. CDR3 residues: CASRERGRGSWDTQYF. In DNA, the CDR3 is TGTGCCAGCAGGGAAAGGGGGCGGGGTAGCTGGGATACGCAGTATTTT.

A word on this clone: A junction boundary mismatches the germline segment, possibly from a read error. This sequence joins TRBV2 and TRBJ1-5; D is perhaps TRBD1 (5 bases). This CDR3 region has 12 residues. Germline V CDR1 and CDR2: SNHLY, FYNNEI. For the CDR3, the DNA is TGTGCCAGCAGTGTTGCAGGGCGAAGTCTGGATTTT. Protein product: CASSVAGRSLDF.

V and J are TRBV7-9 and TRBJ2-1; D not certain. CDR1 SEHNR and CDR2 FQNEAQ come from the germline V gene (reference sequence). CDR3 length equals 16 residues. The V gene lost 1 base and the J gene lost 8 bases, with 18 bases spanning the gap. The CDR3 reads CASSLGVSSLLDEQFF. The CDR3 DNA reads TGTGCCAGCAGCTTAGGAGTCTCTTCCCTTTTAGATGAGCAGTTCTTC.

This clone occurred once. The chain carries TRBV30 and TRBJ2-6; 9 bases are a match to TRBD2. The CDR3 extends over 17 amino acids. Trimming at V came to 3 bases and at J to 0 bases, leaving 6 bases not matched to a gene. CDR1 is GTSNPN, CDR2 SVGIG, per germline (reference sequence). This CDR3 reads CAWSGLALSSGANVLTF. The CDR3 DNA is TGTGCCTGGAGCGGACTAGCGCTGAGCTCTGGGGCCAACGTCCTGACTTTC.

The V and J genes are TRBV6-1 and TRBJ2-7, with 8 positions matching TRBD1. With 6 bases clipped from V and 2 bases from J, the junction kept 9 bases outside the gene matches. CDR3 size: 15 residues. Germline V gene data show CDR1 as MNHNS and CDR2 as SASEGT. CDR3 in DNA: TGTGCCAGCAGGCAGGACAGGGAGAGGACCTACGAGCAGTACTTC. Encoded protein: CASRQDRERTYEQYF.

This clone occurred once. V and J are TRBV19 and TRBJ2-7; D gene ambiguous. CDR1 LNHDA and CDR2 SQIVND come from the germline V gene (reference sequence). The CDR3 covers 14 residues. V gave up 1 base and J gave up 4 bases, with 11 bases separating them. CDR3 bases: TGTGCCAGTAGTATAGGTAGCAGCCATTACGAGCAGTACTTC. Amino acid sequence: CASSIGSSHYEQYF.

This clone appeared a single time. The rearrangement links TRBV6-5 to TRBJ2-1, with 7 positions matching TRBD2. Trimming removed 6 bases from V and 4 bases from J; junction bases left unmatched: 9. CDR3 length equals 15 residues. Germline assignment: CDR1 MNHEY and CDR2 SVGAGI. CDR3 nucleotides: TGTGCCAGCAGCCGGACTAGGCTCACTTACAATGAGCAGTTCTTC. It is translated as CASSRTRLTYNEQFF.

This clone was observed once. V usage is TRBV4-3 and J usage is TRBJ2-7, with TRBD2 matching over 9 bases. This CDR3 region has 14 residues. The junction had 3 bases not matched to a gene; V was cut back by 4 bases and J by 2 bases. Germline CDR1 and CDR2: LGHNA and YSLEER. CDR3 DNA sequence: TGCGCCAGCAGCCTCCTAGCGGGACCCTACGAGCAGTACTTC. This translates into CASSLLAGPYEQYF.

CDR3 sequence: CASSDRPPTTYTEAFF. In DNA, the CDR3 is TGTGCCAGCAGCGACAGACCTCCAACTACCTACACTGAAGCTTTCTTT. The rearrangement uses TRBV7-8 and TRBJ1-1; D possibly corresponds to TRBD1 (5 bases). CDR3 length: 16 amino acids. With 5 bases removed from V and 3 bases from J, the gap between germline ends came to 19 bases. CDR1 SGHVS and CDR2 FQNEAQ come from the germline V gene.